This T cell receptor beta chain was profiled in a study of cytotoxic CD8 clonotypes in ibrutinib-treated CLL. Study overall: It was after a median 12 months of treatment, range 6 to 36, that response samples were taken.

This clone came up once. Its target is unknown. The germline V and J ends were trimmed by 5 bases and 2 bases, with 16 bases remaining between them. Germline CDR1 MGHDK, CDR2 SYGVNS. This CDR3 has 15 residues. Data came from immunoSEQ multiplex PCR; TCRdb stores just in-frame clones and leaves some out. The profile shows fewer than 300,000 clones, roughly three quarters of them singletons. Study-wide results and limits: Clonality was higher at baseline than in age-matched healthy donors and tracked circulating CD8+ T-cell counts. Clonality rose at ibrutinib response, held steady in sustained remission, and fell toward baseline at progression.

The sequences come from PBMCs, collected at disease progression, from a patient treated with ibrutinib. The V gene is TRBV25-1, the J gene TRBJ2-7; D is unclear. This TCR was sampled from a human donor with chronic lymphocytic leukemia. The CDR3 is CASSKTSGIPYEQYF. The DNA for the CDR3 is TGTGCCAGCAGTAAAACCTCCGGAATTCCCTACGAGCAGTACTTC.